This T cell receptor (beta chain) was sequenced during a study of follicular helper T cells after annual influenza vaccination. Time point defined: 2015-2016 season, 7 days after influenza vaccination. Donors were community-dwelling with no influenza vaccine in the prior 6 months. The germline V gene has CDR1 SGHTA and CDR2 FQGNSA. The CDR3 runs to 14 residues. Trimming took off 1 base at V and 2 bases at J, with 9 bases between the two ends. Worth noting for this clone: Its matching antigen is unknown.

Clones were sequenced by immunoSEQ multiplex PCR, and TCRdb holds only the in-frame ones, with some missing. The sample comprises some 1,300 clones, about 80% of which are singletons, and roughly 6.9% rests with the top ten. Broader study findings: Yearly vaccinations repeatedly recalled conserved clonotypes in ICOS+CD38+ cTfh. ICOS+CD38+ cTfh clonality tracked population frequency, and its change tracked circulating plasmablast change.

The rearrangement links TRBV7-2 to TRBJ2-7; perhaps TRBD2 as D (7 bases). This clonotype was sampled from an adult who received the influenza vaccine. This specimen consisted of CXCR5+ CD38+ circulating T follicular helper cells from blood, obtained 7 days after influenza vaccination. Subset indicated: circulating Tfh, non-naive CD4+CXCR5+PD-1+ (ICOS+CD38+ or ICOS-CD38-). This CDR3 reads CASSLGGGPYEQYF. CDR3 in DNA: TGTGCCAGCAGCTTAGGGGGGGGCCCCTACGAGCAGTACTTC.